The 21 T cell receptor beta chains in this list originate from one sample, sequenced in a study of cytomegalovirus exposure and HLA in healthy donors. It was with 60 Vbeta and 13 Jbeta primers that the PCR ran. Sequenced by immunoSEQ multiplex PCR; TCRdb stores in-frame clones only, minus some. The table lists 130,000 or so clones, with over 1.5% in the top ten. Material for sequencing was PBMCs. These receptors were obtained from a woman in her thirties or forties in good health and CMV-seropositive.

The chain is built from TRBV28 and TRBJ1-2, with 7 bases aligning to TRBD1. The V segment lost 6 bases and the J segment 2 bases; nucleotides outside the gene matches: 6. The CDR3 runs 14 residues. Germline CDR1 reads MDHEN; CDR2 reads SYDVKM. The CDR3 sequence is CASRSNRGNYGYTF. The CDR3 DNA sequence: TGTGCCAGCAGATCAAACAGGGGCAACTATGGCTACACCTTC.

The V gene is TRBV19, the J gene TRBJ1-4, with 9 bases lining up with TRBD1. Germline V gives CDR1 LNHDA, CDR2 SQIVND (reference sequence). The CDR3 loop spans 16 amino acids. The ends lost 4 bases at V and 10 bases at J; junction bases unmatched: 13. CDR3 coding DNA: TGTGCCAGTAGTAATTTAGGAGGGGACAGGGAGGCAAAACTGTTTTTT. The encoded protein is CASSNLGGDREAKLFF.

This chain connects TRBV11-2 to TRBJ2-4, with 9 bases lining up with TRBD1. The CDR3 runs 16 residues. Germline CDR1 reads SGHAT; CDR2 reads FQNNGV. V shed 5 bases, J shed 1 base, and the junction held 6 bases outside the gene matches. Here the CDR3 DNA reads TGTGCCAGCAGCCCGGACAGGGGCATCGCCAAAAACATTCAGTACTTC. As protein: CASSPDRGIAKNIQYF.

The chain employs TRBV18 and TRBJ1-6; D remains ambiguous. Trimming shortened V by 3 bases and J by 9 bases, and 18 bases separated the two germline ends. CDR1 is KGHSH and CDR2 is LQKENI in the germline V gene. This CDR3 is 16 amino acids long. The CDR3 DNA reads TGTGCCAGCTCACCGGTTGGGCAGGCAGCTTCTTCACCCCTCCACTTT. Residues: CASSPVGQAASSPLHF.

The rearrangement joins TRBV29-1 to TRBJ1-5; D call uncertain. The CDR3 contains 12 residues. V lost 4 bases and J 0 bases, leaving 4 bases between the germline ends. CDR1 SQVTM and CDR2 ANQGSEA come from the germline V gene. The CDR3 nucleotides read TGCAGCGTTGCAAATAGCAATCAGCCCCAGCATTTT. It yields the protein CSVANSNQPQHF.

The CDR3: CSVYSLGDRGNYGYTF. CDR3 bases: TGCAGCGTTTACTCATTGGGGGACAGGGGTAACTATGGCTACACCTTC. The chain links TRBV29-1 to TRBJ1-2; 10 positions match TRBD1. Germline values: CDR1 SQVTM, CDR2 ANQGSEA. The CDR3 extends over 16 amino acids. The V segment lost 5 bases and the J segment 1 base; nucleotides outside the gene matches: 10. Filled out from reference TRBV29-1 and TRBJ1-2, the complete variable domain reads SAVISQKPSRDICQRGTSLTIQCQVDSQVTMMFWYRQQPGQSLTLIATANQGSEATYESGFVIDKFPISRPNLTFSTLTVSNMSPEDSSIYLCSVYSLGDRGNYGYTFGSGTRLTVV.

For this clone: One end of the junction is discordant with germline, which a read error may explain. The chain uses TRBV7-7 and TRBJ2-5, with TRBD2 as a possible D gene (5 bases). There are 14 residues in the CDR3. CDR1 is SSHAT, CDR2 FNYEAQ, per germline (reference sequence). In nucleotides, the CDR3 is TGTGCTAGCAGCTTATCTCAATCGGGGGAGACCCAGTACTTC. Its protein is CASSLSQSGETQYF. Full variable domain (outside the CDR3, taken from reference TRBV7-7 and TRBJ2-5): GAGVSQSPRYKVTKRGQDVTLRCDPISSHATLYWYQQALGQGPEFLTYFNYEAQPDKSGLPSDRFSAERPEGSISTLTIQRTEQRDSAMYRCASSLSQSGETQYFGPGTRLLVL.

The chain recombines TRBV7-3 with TRBJ1-1, with 8 bases that match TRBD1. CDR3 length: 14 amino acids. The germline V gene encodes CDR1 SGHTA and CDR2 FQGTGA. V trimming: 5 bases; J trimming: 4 bases; junction bases outside the gene matches: 6. This CDR3 is CASSKTGVATEAFF. CDR3 sequence (DNA): TGTGCCAGCAGCAAGACAGGGGTGGCCACTGAAGCTTTCTTT.

V usage is TRBV4-3 and J usage is TRBJ2-2; 7 bases are a match to TRBD1. V was pared by 2 bases and J by 6 bases, with 6 bases of the junction left unmatched. Germline V lookup: CDR1 LGHNA, CDR2 YSLEER. This CDR3 has 15 residues. The CDR3 nucleotides are TGCGCCAGCAGCCAACAGGGGGTAGTGGCCGGGGAGCTGTTTTTT. Protein sequence: CASSQQGVVAGELFF.

The genes are TRBV10-2 and TRBJ2-7; D remains ambiguous. Germline V lookup: CDR1 WSHSY, CDR2 SAAADI. CDR3 length: 12 amino acids. Trimming stripped 3 bases from V and 2 bases from J, with 5 bases between. Here the CDR3 DNA reads TGCGCCAGCAGTGACAGCGCCTACGAGCAGTACTTC. It is translated as CASSDSAYEQYF.

The V and J genes are TRBV5-1 and TRBJ2-7; TRBD2 agrees at 12 bases. Germline assignment: CDR1 SGHRS and CDR2 YFSETQ. This CDR3 is built from 15 residues. With 4 bases clipped from V and 1 base from J, the junction kept 3 bases outside the gene matches. CDR3 amino acids: CASSNGTSGSYEQYF. In nucleotides, the CDR3 is TGCGCCAGCAGCAACGGGACTAGCGGGTCCTACGAGCAGTACTTC.

CDR3 region: CASSPGQGSSYEQYF. As DNA, the CDR3 is TGTGCCAGCAGCCCAGGACAGGGGTCCTCCTACGAGCAGTACTTC. This rearrangement joins TRBV5-6 to TRBJ2-5, with 9 bases aligning to TRBD1. The J call may be faulty, since TRBJ2-7 better matches the DNA end. The V gene's germline CDR1 is SGHDT and CDR2 YYEEEE. The CDR3 contains 15 residues.

The chain is built from TRBV28 and TRBJ1-5; D is uncertain. The V end was cut by 3 bases, the J end by 6 bases, with 15 bases between. The V gene's germline CDR1 is MDHEN and CDR2 SYDVKM. The CDR3 is made up of 15 amino acids. This chain's CDR3 is CASSFPGSTGQPQHF. CDR3 bases: TGTGCCAGCAGTTTTCCGGGGTCCACTGGTCAGCCCCAGCATTTT.

The chain is built from TRBV27 and TRBJ2-7; D might be TRBD1 (6 bases). Looked up from germline, CDR1 is MNHEY and CDR2 is SMNVEV (reference sequence). Trimming pared 7 bases from V and 3 bases from J, leaving 16 bases between. The CDR3 is 14 residues long. CDR3 sequence reads: CASTPGQRRYEQYF. For the CDR3, the DNA is TGTGCCAGCACTCCCGGACAGAGACGCTACGAGCAGTACTTC.

The chain employs TRBV6-1 and TRBJ2-7, with TRBD2 matching 12 bases. The germline CDR1 and CDR2 sequences are MNHNS and SASEGT. V lost 5 bases to trimming and J lost 2 bases; unmatched junction nucleotides: 1. CDR3 length: 14 amino acids. CDR3 sequence: CASSRTSGTYEQYF. Here the CDR3 DNA reads TGTGCCAGCAGTCGGACTAGCGGGACCTACGAGCAGTACTTC.

J is TRBJ2-1 and V is TRBV29-1, with TRBD2 matching over 8 bases. The trim removed 6 bases at V and 4 bases at J, leaving 11 bases unmatched. The CDR3 has 15 residues. Germline V gene data show CDR1 as SQVTM and CDR2 as ANQGSEA. The CDR3 loop reads CSVLERERSYNEQFF. In DNA form, the CDR3 reads TGCAGCGTACTTGAGCGGGAGCGGTCTTACAATGAGCAGTTCTTC.

This chain links TRBV27 with TRBJ2-7; 12 bases agree with TRBD2. Germline V lookup: CDR1 MNHEY, CDR2 SMNVEV (reference sequence). The V segment lost 8 bases and the J segment 4 bases; nucleotides outside the gene matches: 6. The CDR3 contains 14 residues. Written as DNA, the CDR3 is TGTGCCAGCGCGGGACTAGCGGGCGGATACGAGCAGTACTTC. This gives the protein CASAGLAGGYEQYF.

V is TRBV5-4 and J is TRBJ2-1, with D possibly matching TRBD2 (5 bases). V dropped 3 bases and J dropped 0 bases, with 10 bases sitting between them. CDR3 length: 15 residues. The V gene's germline CDR1 is SGHNT and CDR2 YYREEE (reference sequence). The CDR3 sequence is CASSSDYSSYNEQFF. Here the CDR3 DNA reads TGTGCCAGCAGCTCCGACTACAGCTCCTACAATGAGCAGTTCTTC.

In DNA, the CDR3 is TGTGCCAGCAGTGCCTCCAGGACAGCTTCCTACACCTTC. Protein sequence: CASSASRTASYTF. V and J are TRBV25-1 and TRBJ1-2; D is perhaps TRBD1 (6 bases). CDR1 and CDR2 (germline): MGHDK, SYGVNS. V lost 4 bases, J lost 10 bases, and 16 bases lay in between. The CDR3 runs to 13 residues.

The chain joins TRBV19 to TRBJ1-1; D may be TRBD1 (5 bases). The CDR3 contains 14 residues. V was trimmed by 3 bases and J by 5 bases, leaving 13 bases between them. Germline V gene sequence: CDR1 LNHDA, CDR2 SQIVND (reference sequence). CDR3 amino acids: CASSIVGTGTEAFF. CDR3 nucleotides: TGTGCCAGTAGTATCGTCGGGACTGGGACTGAAGCTTTCTTT.

The rearrangement uses TRBV7-9 and TRBJ2-1; 10 bases match TRBD2. The junction had 10 bases not matched to a gene; V was cut back by 5 bases and J by 6 bases. The germline V gene has CDR1 SEHNR and CDR2 FQNEAQ (reference sequence). The CDR3 has 16 residues. CDR3 protein: CASSAPGLANFNEQFF. Here the CDR3 DNA reads TGTGCCAGCAGCGCCCCGGGACTAGCGAATTTCAATGAGCAGTTCTTC.